These 11 T cell receptor beta chains originate from one sample sequenced in a study of blood T cell repertoires in COVID-19. The data were produced by immunoSEQ multiplex PCR, yet TCRdb's version contains in-frame clones alone and is incomplete. The sample records 200,000 or so clones, around 83% being singletons. The sample was peripheral blood. The receptors here all came from a human donor in a cohort sampled during active COVID-19.

The J gene is TRBJ2-7, the V gene TRBV20-1; no clear D gene. The CDR3 has 15 residues. Trimming shortened V by 3 bases and J by 2 bases, and 17 bases separated the two germline ends. Per germline, CDR1 DFQATT and CDR2 SNEGSKA (reference sequence). The CDR3 protein is CSASIPHRRPYEQYF. The CDR3 DNA follows: TGCAGTGCTAGTATCCCCCACCGGCGGCCCTACGAGCAGTACTTC.

Many counts were recorded for this clone. The chain couples TRBV4-1 to TRBJ2-7; TRBD2 matches at 7 bases. There are 17 residues in the CDR3. CDR1 is MGHRA, CDR2 YSYEKL, per germline. V was pared by 0 bases and J by 7 bases, with 15 bases of the junction left unmatched. CDR3 loop: CASSQDGGAGVPGEQYF. CDR3 bases: TGCGCCAGCAGCCAAGATGGAGGGGCGGGAGTTCCGGGGGAGCAGTACTTC.

The sample holds many counts of this clone. A much larger clonotype is one base distant, so this may be a read error. Other DNA sequences in the same sample also yield this CDR3. The chain recombines TRBV15 with TRBJ2-3; 8 bases are a match to TRBD2. This CDR3 is built from 16 residues. V trimming: 5 bases; J trimming: 4 bases; junction bases outside the gene matches: 11. Per the germline V gene, CDR1 is LNHNV and CDR2 is YYDKDF (reference sequence). The CDR3 DNA reads TGTGCCACCAGCGGGGGGCGGGGGGTGGAAGCAGATACGCAGTATTTT. Translation: CATSGGRGVEADTQYF.

V gene TRBV4-1 combines with J gene TRBJ2-1; 11 positions match TRBD2. Trimming cost V 0 bases and J 7 bases; bases outside gene matches: 5. Per germline, CDR1 MGHRA and CDR2 YSYEKL. The CDR3 consists of 16 residues. In DNA, the CDR3 is TGCGCCAGCAGCCAAGATCGGGCTAGCGGGAGGAATGAGCAGTTCTTC. As protein: CASSQDRASGRNEQFF.

The chain joins TRBV19 to TRBJ1-3, with 8 bases aligning to TRBD1. The CDR3 sequence is 16 residues long. Germline-derived CDR1 and CDR2 are LNHDA and SQIVND (reference sequence). Losses at the gene ends were 6 bases for V and 0 bases for J; bases not matched to a gene: 7. CDR3 loop: CASSRDRSNSGNTIYF. CDR3 DNA: TGTGCCAGTAGCCGGGACAGGTCAAACTCTGGAAACACCATATATTTT.

This chain connects TRBV9 to TRBJ2-3; D call uncertain. The CDR3 has 14 residues. V was cut by 4 bases and J by 1 base, with 10 bases left in between. Germline V gene lookup returns CDR1 SGDLS and CDR2 YYNGEE. CDR3 nucleotide sequence: TGTGCCAGCAGCATCACCCGGGGCACAGATACGCAGTATTTT. Its protein product is CASSITRGTDTQYF.

CDR3 in amino acids: CASSLLTVGETQYF. The CDR3 DNA follows: TGTGCCAGCAGCTTACTGACAGTCGGAGAGACCCAGTACTTC. J is TRBJ2-5 and V is TRBV11-2, with D possibly being TRBD1 (5 bases). V was cut by 2 bases and J by 4 bases, with 11 bases left in between. This CDR3 is 14 amino acids long. In germline, CDR1 is SGHAT, CDR2 FQNNGV.

The V call is TRBV6-4, the J call TRBJ2-2, with D tentatively TRBD1 (5 bases). Trimming took 6 bases from V and 0 from J, leaving 17 bases between them. The CDR3 contains 17 residues. Germline lookup yields CDR1 MRHNA and CDR2 SNTAGT. CDR3 amino acids: CASSKGSQGANTGELFF. CDR3 DNA sequence: TGTGCCAGCAGCAAGGGTTCCCAGGGCGCGAACACCGGGGAGCTGTTTTTT.

This clone occurred a few times. CDR3: CASRRDRGPNQPQHF. CDR3 bases: TGTGCCAGTAGGAGGGACAGGGGGCCGAATCAGCCCCAGCATTTT. This sequence joins TRBV19 and TRBJ1-5; 12 nucleotides match TRBD1. J was trimmed by 4 bases and V by 6 bases; bases with no gene match: 4. Germline V CDR1 and CDR2: LNHDA, SQIVND (reference sequence). This CDR3 is built from 15 residues.

V and J are TRBV27 and TRBJ2-7; D gene unclear. The CDR3 covers 14 residues. The V gene's germline CDR1 is MNHEY and CDR2 SMNVEV (reference sequence). Trimming pared 3 bases from V and 0 bases from J, leaving 9 bases between. DNA for the CDR3: TGTGCCAGCAGTTTTGATTTTAGCTCCTACGAGCAGTACTTC. It codes for CASSFDFSSYEQYF.

Concerning this clone: This may arise from a read error, as a much more abundant clone is one base away. This chain uses TRBV5-6 with TRBJ2-1, with D maybe TRBD2 (5 bases). V was trimmed by 2 bases and J by 0 bases, leaving 9 bases between them. Germline CDR1 SGHDT, CDR2 YYEEEE. This CDR3 has 15 residues. CDR3 protein: CASSLLESSYNEQFF. CDR3 nucleotides: TGTGCCAGCAGCTTACTAGAGAGCTCCTACAATGAGCAGTTCTTC.